This paragraph reports one T cell receptor beta chain. No antigen is known for it. The sample holds no much larger clone one base away, and base qualities are not on file. The sample comes from a study of cytomegalovirus exposure and HLA in healthy donors (dated by TCRdb to 2016 to 2017). In the study overall: According to an earlier analysis of a few hundred of the donors, about 180 million T cells yielded 117 million unique TCR beta sequences and about 300 Gb of sequence data. An early release covering approximately 600 HLA-typed donors comprised about 290 gigabases of sequencing data and roughly 85 million unique TCR sequences. The genetic ancestry cluster associated with self-reported Caucasian donors included about 81% of the 350 to 500 genotyped donors. The study aimed to test whether cataloging public T cell receptors could reveal signatures of past pathogen exposure. Using immunosequencing, the study profiled T cell repertoires from about 650 subjects and related those repertoires to cytomegalovirus serostatus. Along with the approximately 620-subject first cohort, a separate validation cohort of 120 different subjects was used. To predict cytomegalovirus infection status, the study brought together high-throughput TCR immunosequencing, statistical association of individual TCRs with disease status, and machine learning. In a later analysis, previously published TCR beta repertoires from some 640 donors were re-analyzed and high-resolution HLA genotyping was added so that TCR occurrence patterns could be studied. In the later analysis, no new phenotypic data were used to find candidate immune exposures; instead, reliance was placed on TCR beta sequences and their occurrence across donors. An earlier analysis of fewer than 750 of the donors used high-throughput TCR beta sequencing to judge whether each TCR beta V gene segment behaved as functional or pseudogenic. Donor age, sex, ethnicity and CMV serostatus were compiled alongside the repertoire data. A later genetic analysis took genome-wide SNP genotypes for about three fifths of the 666 donors and used that subset as a discovery cohort. All discovery cohort repertoires had been generated on a single sequencing platform. HLA typing included class I and class II loci at four-digit resolution. The number of typed donors differed by locus: about 620-640 for A, B, C, DRB1 and DQB1; approximately 520 for DQA1; 606 for DPA1; and about 450 for DPB1. Because of strong linkage in the cohort, five DR-DQ haplotypes were treated as single units for association and clustering. On average, roughly 200,000 unique TCR beta nucleotide sequences were sequenced per donor among 398 genotyped donors of the cohort, with about 17% of those sequences being non-productive. Broad study findings and their caveats: A further reported finding was that TCR beta sequences accurately predicted the HLA-A and HLA-B alleles for most subjects in the first cohort. A cluster of highly shared sequence variants was judged likely to represent a technical artifact of the sequencing pipeline. The authors suggested that the approach could potentially be generalized to other disease states and immunological phenotypes. According to a later analysis, TCR association rates differed among HLA loci, with DRB1 alleles showing the most associated TCRs and HLA-C alleles showing the fewest. Most CMV-associated TCR beta chains appeared to be HLA-restricted in a later analysis, and the HLA associations seemed to be driven largely by CMV exposure. Over 15 rarely observed V segments, including chromosome 9 orphons, were excluded from the earlier analysis of approximately 500 of the donors because counts were too low. Across donors, most TCR sequences were observed very rarely, whereas some public TCRs were present in many individuals. For the cohort, immune exposure information was limited to CMV serostatus. The classifier was reported to diagnose cytomegalovirus status with high specificity and sensitivity in both the original cohort and the validation cohort. Roughly uniform sequencing depth across donors was assumed in presence/absence analyses, although this assumption may not hold. Because the 87-base-pair reads could not distinguish some IMGT-functional V segments, including TRBV6-2 and TRBV6-3, those segments were excluded. A later genetic analysis reported fewer N-insertions in productive TCRs among donors in an Asian-associated ancestry cluster than the roughly 720-donor mean. In a later analysis, HLA-associated TCR beta chains were found to be more clonally expanded and to have lower generation probabilities than equally common non-associated chains. A later genetic analysis associated a missense DCLRE1C variant with V-gene and J-gene trimming of TCR beta chains, and an independent cohort replicated the association. When HLA alleles, especially DR and DQ, strongly co-occurred, attributing TCR associations to individual alleles was difficult. Broadly in line with IMGT annotations, most TCR beta V segments showed up in productive rearrangements about 87% or about 30% of the time in an earlier analysis of 587 of the donors. In this cohort, only TCR beta chains were sequenced, and detectable features were limited by the absence of alpha or paired-chain data. HLA typing was unavailable for some donors at each locus, so association tests used only the typed subset. Correlated functional status among segregating V segments might reflect linkage disequilibrium, but an unknown experimental factor could not be ruled out. The study listed 150 to 200 TCR beta chains as associated with cytomegalovirus. Specific HLA alleles were associated with around 18,000 TCR beta sequences at a false discovery rate of 0.05 in a later analysis. In vitro tests confirmed that three of the cytomegalovirus-associated TCR beta chains recognize cytomegalovirus antigens. In a later analysis, several top co-occurrence clusters were reported to appear linked to parvovirus B19, influenza, CMV and Epstein-Barr virus.

In total, fewer than 750 healthy bone marrow donors made up the cohort. Cohort members were all nominally healthy when sampled, although unrecorded immune exposures were likely present. The donor tested CMV seropositive and was one of the 289 seropositive cohort members. Each donor provided a peripheral blood sample, and peripheral blood mononuclear cells were used for TCR beta sequencing. Genomic DNA was extracted from the blood cell samples with the Qiagen DNeasy Blood Extraction Kit. The library relied on the immunoSEQ multiplex PCR assay. For the multiplex PCR, a mixture combining 60 forward primers for TCR Vbeta segments and 13 reverse primers for TCR Jbeta segments was used. A multiplex PCR assay on genomic DNA amplified the CDR3 region of rearranged TCR beta genes. The Illumina HiSeq System was used to sequence the amplified TCR beta libraries as 87-base-pair reads. The published analysis was carried out like this. A later analysis tallied about 77 million unique TCR beta chains across the roughly 610 repertoires, and around 10 million of those chains were shared by two or more donors. Raw reads were error-corrected and collapsed into unique sequences with a nearest-neighbor algorithm that merged closely related sequences to remove PCR and sequencing errors. Alignment of CDR3 sequences to IMGT reference sequences was used to assign V, D and J gene segments. For a sequence to be retained, at least a six-nucleotide match to both a V gene segment and a J gene segment was required. A rearrangement was called productive if the CDR3 had no stop codons and remained in frame with V and J, and every other rearrangement was called non-productive. Following IMGT convention, CDR3 was defined as the stretch from the second conserved V-encoded cysteine to the conserved J-encoded phenylalanine. In an earlier analysis of just under 600 of the donors, sequences lacking an unambiguous match to a single V gene segment were excluded. An earlier analysis of approximately 590 of the donors classified V segments as functional when productive rearrangements were above 56.7% and as segregating when the standard deviation between donors was above 5%. A statistical classification framework was built to diagnose cytomegalovirus status from the catalog of TCR beta chain sequences. In a later analysis, V and J genes were assigned by comparing TCR nucleotide sequences against IMGT/GENE-DB human TR gene sequences. A later analysis assigned CDR3 sequences and most-parsimonious VDJ recombination scenarios with the TCRdist pipeline. In a later analysis, each TCR beta chain was defined by its CDR3 amino acid sequence together with its V-gene family, and reads lacking a unique V-gene family were excluded. A later analysis removed roughly 590 highly shared, low-generation-probability nucleotide sequences to deal with suspected cross-contamination and a sequencing artifact. In a later analysis, a clonal expansion index for each public chain was calculated from normalized within-repertoire ranks of inferred template counts. Generation probabilities in a later analysis came from a VDJ recombination model fitted to out-of-frame rearrangements, and those results were checked against IGoR. Hypergeometric tests were used in a later analysis to score TCR-TCR, TCR-HLA and TCR-CMV co-occurrence, with a repertoire-size bias correction applied to the TCR pairs. To estimate false discovery rates, a later analysis permuted the HLA or CMV assignments 20 times. In a later analysis, co-occurring TCRs were grouped with DBSCAN, and TCRdist sequence similarity was added when clustering was performed within HLA-allele-positive subsets. Repertoires with fewer than 30,000 or more than 120,000 public chains, plus five repertoires with anomalous nucleotide sharing, were excluded from co-occurrence clustering. Not all clones reach the TCRdb copy of this immuneACCESS table, which keeps in-frame sequences only. Checked studies attribute under half of the gap to unresolved V genes and leave the rest unexplained. The V and J calls and clone size were taken over from that table, and D and trimming were inferred from the DNA. The sample table lists roughly 100,000 clones, around three fifths of them with a count of one. The top ten clones comprise 5.5% to 6% of the sample.

Inclusive of the bounding cysteine and phenylalanine, the CDR3 is 14 residues long. Only CDR3 DNA remains: 42 bases, in frame from the first base. Trimming leaves V shorter by 5 bases and J shorter by 8 bases, with the junction holding 11 bases beyond the gene matches. CDR1 MNHNY and CDR2 SVGAGI were looked up in the germline V gene (reference sequence). The specimen sequenced was PBMCs. This sequence was found in a boy between 10 and 17 years old in good health and CMV-seropositive. Recombination connected TRBV6-6 to TRBJ1-1; the central 7 bases match TRBD1. DNA sequence: TGTGCCAGCAGTCCCGTCCGGGACAGTAAGGAAGCTTTCTTT. This codes for CASSPVRDSKEAFF.